A selection of T cell receptor beta chains follows, all from one sample in a study of blood T cell repertoires in COVID-19. Libraries were prepared by immunoSEQ multiplex PCR; TCRdb keeps only in-frame clonotypes and omits some of them. The sample has 120,000 or so clones; 85% are singletons. Material: peripheral blood. The receptor set was obtained from a woman at least 80 years old with acute or convalescent COVID-19. Each CDR3 is given with its conserved first and last residue. D genes are given only for firm matches. The size field is filled for only some rows; it gives once, few, many or a size class.

V gene	D gene	clone size	J gene	CDR3 protein	CDR3 DNA
TRBV6-2/TRBV6-3	NA	few	TRBJ2-4	CASSYSGGNIQYF	TGTGCCAGCAGTTACTCGGGGGGAAACATTCAGTACTTC
TRBV6-1	TRBD1	NA	TRBJ1-2	CASSEGTGGTYGYTF	TGTGCCAGCAGTGAGGGGACAGGGGGGACCTATGGCTACACCTTC
TRBV7-2	NA	NA	TRBJ1-5	CASSLAPEGQPQHF	TGTGCCAGCAGCTTAGCGCCAGAGGGTCAGCCCCAGCATTTT
TRBV6-5	NA	NA	TRBJ1-5	CASSYDRANQPQHF	TGTGCCAGCAGCTACGACAGAGCGAATCAGCCCCAGCATTTT
TRBV6-5	NA	NA	TRBJ1-6	CASTHPAGSLHF	TGTGCCAGCACCCACCCGGCGGGGTCCCTCCACTTT
TRBV27	TRBD2	once	TRBJ2-3	CASRLAGVTDTQYF	TGTGCCAGCAGGCTAGCGGGGGTCACAGATACGCAGTATTTT
TRBV20-1	NA	NA	TRBJ1-5	CSASEWTDRQPQHF	TGCAGTGCTAGTGAATGGACAGATCGGCAGCCCCAGCATTTT
TRBV2	NA	NA	TRBJ1-1	CASSGEALNTEAFF	TGTGCCAGCAGTGGGGAGGCATTGAACACTGAAGCTTTCTTT
TRBV6-5	TRBD1	NA	TRBJ1-2	CASSYSRQGVDGYTF	TGTGCCAGCAGTTACTCGAGACAGGGGGTTGATGGCTACACCTTC
TRBV19	TRBD1	NA	TRBJ2-3	CASRDSQTDTQYF	TGTGCCAGCAGGGACAGCCAAACAGATACGCAGTATTTT
TRBV3-1/TRBV3-2	NA	NA	TRBJ2-2	CASRREPGELFF	TGTGCCAGCCGTCGGGAGCCCGGGGAGCTGTTTTTT
TRBV5-1	TRBD1	NA	TRBJ1-4	CASRLTGGFFEKLFF	TGCGCCAGCAGGCTGACAGGGGGCTTTTTTGAAAAACTGTTTTTT
TRBV5-1	NA	NA	TRBJ2-3	CASSLGGLTTDTQYF	TGCGCCAGCAGCTTGGGGGGACTCACCACAGATACGCAGTATTTT
TRBV7-2	NA	NA	TRBJ1-1	CASSLGGGLVTEAFF	TGTGCCAGCAGCTTAGGGGGGGGACTAGTCACTGAAGCTTTCTTT
TRBV5-1	TRBD2	NA	TRBJ2-3	CASSNGLAGGTDTQYF	TGCGCCAGCAGCAACGGACTAGCGGGGGGCACAGATACGCAGTATTTT
TRBV6-4	NA	NA	TRBJ2-2	CASSTENTGELFF	TGTGCCAGCAGTACAGAGAACACCGGGGAGCTGTTTTTT
TRBV3-1/TRBV3-2	NA	few	TRBJ1-2	CASSHAGSLRGYTF	TGTGCCAGCAGCCATGCGGGATCTTTGCGGGGCTACACCTTC
TRBV6-1	NA	NA	TRBJ2-2	CASSEALTGGPTGELFF	TGTGCCAGCAGTGAAGCGCTTACCGGGGGGCCCACCGGGGAGCTGTTTTTT
TRBV29-1	TRBD1	once	TRBJ1-2	CSVEGGDRVGANYGYTF	TGCAGCGTTGAAGGTGGGGACAGGGTGGGAGCTAACTATGGCTACACCTTC
TRBV5-1	NA	NA	TRBJ2-5	CASSPEPQQETQYF	TGCGCCAGCAGCCCAGAACCGCAACAAGAGACCCAGTACTTC
TRBV9	NA	NA	TRBJ1-6	CASSAPRGGNYNSPLHF	TGTGCCAGCAGCGCCCCACGGGGGGGGAACTATAATTCACCCCTCCACTTT
TRBV18	NA	few	TRBJ2-7	CASSPPRSTGAQDEQYF	TGTGCCAGCTCACCACCCCGATCGACAGGAGCACAAGACGAGCAGTACTTC
TRBV2	NA	NA	TRBJ2-2	CASTLTAGELFF	TGTGCCAGCACCCTGACTGCCGGGGAGCTGTTTTTT
TRBV3-1/TRBV3-2	TRBD2	NA	TRBJ2-1	CASSRTLAGGPNEQFF	TGTGCCAGCAGCCGCACCTTAGCGGGGGGGCCAAATGAGCAGTTCTTC
TRBV7-2	NA	NA	TRBJ1-3	CASSLANRAGGNTIYF	TGTGCCAGCAGCTTAGCGAACAGGGCAGGTGGAAACACCATATATTTT
TRBV5-8	NA	NA	TRBJ1-5	CASSKGQINQPQHF	TGTGCCAGCAGCAAAGGACAGATCAATCAGCCCCAGCATTTT
TRBV7-8	NA	NA	TRBJ2-6	CASSVSQQSRANVLTF	TGTGCCAGCAGCGTATCACAACAAAGTCGGGCCAACGTCCTGACTTTC